The present entry profiles one T cell receptor (beta chain) with its context. Antigen: not known. V lost 5 bases to trimming and J lost 5 bases, with 16 bases between them. The CDR3 sequence is 15 residues long. Germline V gene lookup returns CDR1 SGHVT and CDR2 SQSDAQ. This sample is part of a study of T cell repertoires in cytomegalovirus infection. Across the whole study: Recently identified HLA-C-restricted CMV epitopes and well-studied HLA-B-restricted CMV epitopes were used by the study. From public TCR beta signatures came an indication of both CMV infection and matching HLA type. Study-wide points: The response measured ex vivo was dominated by TCR beta clonotypes (HLA-C-restricted and CMV-specific).

TCRdb redid the calling of the reads with MiXCR, one entry per CDR3 protein. This sample has 550,000 to 850,000 distinct CDR3 sequences, with roughly 33% found just once. J is TRBJ2-1 and V is TRBV7-4; no definite D call. Sequencing used cultured PBMCs, obtained from culture after CMV antigen stimulation. This sequence was found in a human donor in good health (CMV status not recorded). Some clones in this sample may be carry-over from other donors' samples. This CDR3 is CASSGYYADHNEQFF. The CDR3 DNA reads TGTGCCAGCAGCGGCTATTACGCGGACCACAATGAGCAGTTCTTC.